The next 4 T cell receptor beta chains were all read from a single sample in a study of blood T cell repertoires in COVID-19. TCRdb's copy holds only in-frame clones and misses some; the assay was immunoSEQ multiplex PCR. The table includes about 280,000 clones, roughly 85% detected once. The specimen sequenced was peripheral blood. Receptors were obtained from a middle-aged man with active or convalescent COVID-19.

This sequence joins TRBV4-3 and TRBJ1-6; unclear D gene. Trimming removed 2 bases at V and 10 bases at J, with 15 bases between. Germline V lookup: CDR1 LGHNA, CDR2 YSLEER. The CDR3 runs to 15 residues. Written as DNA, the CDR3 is TGCGCCAGCAGCCAACGAGACGGAGGCGGGTCACCCCTCCACTTT. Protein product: CASSQRDGGGSPLHF.

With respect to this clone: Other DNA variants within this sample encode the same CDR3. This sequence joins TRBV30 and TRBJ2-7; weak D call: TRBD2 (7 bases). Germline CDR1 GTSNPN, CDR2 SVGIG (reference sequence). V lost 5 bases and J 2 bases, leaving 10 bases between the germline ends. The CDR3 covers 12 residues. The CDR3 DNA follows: TGTGCCTGGGGGCGGGGGCCCTACGAGCAGTACTTC. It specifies CAWGRGPYEQYF.

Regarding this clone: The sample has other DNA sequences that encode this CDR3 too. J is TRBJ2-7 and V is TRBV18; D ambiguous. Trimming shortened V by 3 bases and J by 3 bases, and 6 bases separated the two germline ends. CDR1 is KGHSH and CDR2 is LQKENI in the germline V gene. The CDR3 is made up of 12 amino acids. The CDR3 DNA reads TGTGCCAGCTCACCGAGCCTCTACGAGCAGTACTTC. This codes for CASSPSLYEQYF. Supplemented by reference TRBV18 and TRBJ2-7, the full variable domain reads NAGVMQNPRHLVRRRGQEARLRCSPMKGHSHVYWYRQLPEEGLKFMVYLQKENIIDESGMPKERFSAEFPKEGPSILRIQQVVRGDSAAYFCASSPSLYEQYFGPGTRLTVT.

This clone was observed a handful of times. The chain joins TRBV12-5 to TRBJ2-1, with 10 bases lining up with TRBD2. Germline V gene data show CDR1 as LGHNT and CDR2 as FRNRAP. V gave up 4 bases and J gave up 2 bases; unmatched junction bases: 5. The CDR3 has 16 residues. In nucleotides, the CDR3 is TGTGCTAGTGGTTCCCGCCTAGCGGGGGCCTACAATGAGCAGTTCTTC. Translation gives CASGSRLAGAYNEQFF. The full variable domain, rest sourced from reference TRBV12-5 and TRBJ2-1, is DARVTQTPRHKVTEMGQEVTMRCQPILGHNTVFWYRQTMMQGLELLAYFRNRAPLDDSGMPKDRFSAEMPDATLATLKIQPSEPRDSAVYFCASGSRLAGAYNEQFFGPGTRLTVL.